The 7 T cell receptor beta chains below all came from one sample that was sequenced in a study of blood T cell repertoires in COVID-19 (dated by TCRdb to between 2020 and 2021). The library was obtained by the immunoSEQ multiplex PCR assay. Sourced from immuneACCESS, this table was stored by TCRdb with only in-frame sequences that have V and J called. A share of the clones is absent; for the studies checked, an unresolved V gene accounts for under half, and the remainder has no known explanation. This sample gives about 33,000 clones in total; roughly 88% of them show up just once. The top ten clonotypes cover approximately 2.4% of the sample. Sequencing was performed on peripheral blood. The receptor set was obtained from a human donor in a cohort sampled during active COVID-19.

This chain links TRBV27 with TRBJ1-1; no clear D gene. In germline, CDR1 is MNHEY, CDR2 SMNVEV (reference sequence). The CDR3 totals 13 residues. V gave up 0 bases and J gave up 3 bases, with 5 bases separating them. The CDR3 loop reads CASSLSRDTEAFF. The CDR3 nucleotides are TGTGCCAGCAGTTTATCTCGGGACACTGAAGCTTTCTTT.

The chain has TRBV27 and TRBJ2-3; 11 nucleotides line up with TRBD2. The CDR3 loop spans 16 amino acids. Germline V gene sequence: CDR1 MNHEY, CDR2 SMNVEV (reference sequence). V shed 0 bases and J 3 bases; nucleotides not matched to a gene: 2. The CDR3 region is CASSLSPSGGTDTQYF. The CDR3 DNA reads TGTGCCAGCAGTTTATCCCCTAGCGGGGGGACAGATACGCAGTATTTT.

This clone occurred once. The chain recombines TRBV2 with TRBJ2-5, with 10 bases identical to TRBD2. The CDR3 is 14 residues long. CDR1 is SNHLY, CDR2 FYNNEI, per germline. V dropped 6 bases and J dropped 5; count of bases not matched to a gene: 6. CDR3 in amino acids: CASRLSGGSETQYF. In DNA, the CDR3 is TGTGCCAGCAGGCTTAGCGGGGGGTCGGAGACCCAGTACTTC.

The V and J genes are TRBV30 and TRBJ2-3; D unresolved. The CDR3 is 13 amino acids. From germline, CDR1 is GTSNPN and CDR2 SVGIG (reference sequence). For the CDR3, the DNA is TGTAGTTTTGCTGCGTGGAGCACAGATACGCAGTATTTT. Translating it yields CSFAAWSTDTQYF.

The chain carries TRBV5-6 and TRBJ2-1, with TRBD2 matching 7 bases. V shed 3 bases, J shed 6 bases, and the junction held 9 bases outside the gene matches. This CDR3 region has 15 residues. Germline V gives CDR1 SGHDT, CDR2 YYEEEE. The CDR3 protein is CASSWWGGMSNEQFF. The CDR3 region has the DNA TGTGCCAGCAGCTGGTGGGGGGGAATGAGCAATGAGCAGTTCTTC.

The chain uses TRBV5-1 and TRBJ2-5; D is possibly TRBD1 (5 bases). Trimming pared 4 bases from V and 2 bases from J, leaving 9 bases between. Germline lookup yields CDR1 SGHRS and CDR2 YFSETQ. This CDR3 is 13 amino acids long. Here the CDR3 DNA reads TGCGCCAGCAGCCAGACAGTTCAAGAGACCCAGTACTTC. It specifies CASSQTVQETQYF.

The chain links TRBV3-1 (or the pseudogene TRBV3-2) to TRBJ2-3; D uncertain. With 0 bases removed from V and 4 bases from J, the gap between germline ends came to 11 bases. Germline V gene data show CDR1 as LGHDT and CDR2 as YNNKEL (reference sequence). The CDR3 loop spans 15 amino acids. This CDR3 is CASSQEGFIPDTQYF. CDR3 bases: TGTGCCAGCAGCCAAGAGGGCTTCATTCCAGATACGCAGTATTTT.